These T cell receptor beta chains were read from a single sample in a study of OX40 agonist ivuxolimab in advanced cancers. The table came from immunoSEQ multiplex PCR; TCRdb's copy has only in-frame clones and leaves some out. The sample holds under 75,000 clones; about nine tenths are singletons and the top ten take approximately 2.1%. This specimen consisted of CD4+ or CD8+ T cells sorted from blood, obtained in a trial of the OX40 agonist ivuxolimab. These receptors all stem from an adult with an advanced solid tumor such as melanoma, head and neck, liver or kidney cancer. The CDR3 runs from the conserved cysteine through the conserved F or W. Fields, in order: V gene, J gene, D gene, clone size, CDR3 protein, CDR3 DNA. A D gene is named only where the DNA matches it firmly. Clone sizes are given selectively: once, few, many, or a class where the clone is expanded.

TRBV14	TRBJ2-1	TRBD2	NA	CASSQAGGPYNEQFF	TGTGCCAGCAGCCAGGCGGGGGGGCCCTACAATGAGCAGTTCTTC
TRBV29-1	TRBJ2-7	TRBD2	NA	CSGTSGRSYEQYF	TGCAGCGGTACTAGCGGGAGATCCTACGAGCAGTACTTC
TRBV18	TRBJ1-5	NA	NA	CASSPPQGSGNQPQHF	TGTGCCAGCTCACCGCCCCAGGGAAGTGGCAATCAGCCCCAGCATTTT
TRBV9	TRBJ2-7	NA	few	CASSVGVGGGYEQYF	TGTGCCAGCAGCGTAGGCGTAGGGGGGGGATACGAGCAGTACTTC
TRBV14	TRBJ1-3	NA	NA	CASSRWGGNTIYF	TGTGCCAGCAGCCGGTGGGGTGGAAACACCATATATTTT
TRBV29-1	TRBJ2-3	NA	NA	CSVAASLGDTQYF	TGCAGCGTTGCGGCCTCCCTCGGGGATACGCAGTATTTT
TRBV18	TRBJ2-1	NA	NA	CASSPSTGYNEQFF	TGTGCCAGCTCACCCTCGACCGGGTACAATGAGCAGTTCTTC
TRBV28	TRBJ1-2	NA	NA	CASRPGAASGYTF	TGTGCCAGCCGCCCGGGGGCCGCGAGCGGCTACACCTTC
TRBV19	TRBJ1-2	NA	NA	CASSKGYYGYTF	TGTGCCAGTAGTAAGGGCTACTATGGCTACACCTTC
TRBV11-2	TRBJ2-7	NA	NA	CASSLGGIEQYF	TGTGCCAGCAGCTTAGGAGGGATCGAGCAGTACTTC
TRBV6-6	TRBJ2-3	NA	NA	CASSSRDTQYF	TGTGCCAGCAGTTCCCGGGATACGCAGTATTTT
TRBV19	TRBJ1-3	TRBD1	NA	CASSTDRVPGNTIYF	TGTGCCAGTAGTACCGACAGGGTTCCTGGAAACACCATATATTTT
TRBV6-1	TRBJ2-1	NA	NA	CASRKVIDSYNEQFF	TGTGCCAGCAGGAAAGTAATAGACTCCTACAATGAGCAGTTCTTC
TRBV6-1	TRBJ2-7	NA	NA	CASSVAGSTYEQYF	TGTGCCAGCAGTGTGGCGGGAAGTACCTACGAGCAGTACTTC
TRBV9	TRBJ2-7	NA	NA	CASSVEQNYEQYF	TGTGCCAGCAGCGTAGAACAGAACTACGAGCAGTACTTC